This T cell receptor (beta chain) originates from a study of technical replicates of blood from a few donors. This clone was observed once. Germline V gene sequence: CDR1 ENHRY, CDR2 SYGVKD. The germline V and J ends were trimmed by 3 bases and 1 base, with 18 bases remaining between them. CDR3 length: 17 residues. Sequenced by immunoSEQ multiplex PCR; TCRdb stores in-frame clones only, minus some. The table has approximately 74,000 clones, 95% to 98% seen once. The sequenced material came from T cells isolated from PBMCs. V gene TRBV10-3 combines with J gene TRBJ1-1; the D gene is possibly TRBD1 (6 bases). This receptor was identified in a human donor in good health. The CDR3 nucleotides read TGTGCCATCAGTGAAGGTCGGTCAGGGGATTGGAACACTGAAGCTTTCTTT. Protein: CAISEGRSGDWNTEAFF.